The entry below gives a single T cell receptor beta chain sequence along with its context. Its cognate antigen is unknown. Losses at the gene ends were 5 bases for V and 5 bases for J; bases not matched to a gene: 20. The CDR3 is made up of 19 amino acids. Germline CDR1 is SQVTM and CDR2 is ANQGSEA. As for the donors, each was a healthy bone marrow donor. This entry is derived from a study of cytomegalovirus exposure and HLA in healthy donors. Whole-study results and caveats: Donors belonging to an Asian-associated ancestry cluster reportedly showed fewer N-insertions in productive TCRs than the approximately 700-donor mean, according to what a later analysis found. A list of approximately 160 TCR beta chains associated with cytomegalovirus was given.

The PCR had 60 Vbeta and 13 Jbeta primers. Assay: immunoSEQ multiplex PCR; the TCRdb copy retains only in-frame clones and omits some. The sample contains fewer than 250,000 clones, around 87% of which appear only once. The sample was PBMCs. J is TRBJ2-2 and V is TRBV29-1, with TRBD2 identical over 10 bases. The sequence was collected from a man younger than 40 in good health and CMV-seronegative. This CDR3 is CSVSELRQGSGGPTGELFF. The CDR3 DNA follows: TGCAGCGTTTCGGAACTCCGGCAGGGTAGCGGGGGGCCGACCGGGGAGCTGTTTTTT.